The clone carrying this T cell receptor beta chain was detected once. This entry is derived from a study of TIL therapy for anti-PD-1-resistant metastatic lung cancer. Background on the study: Tumor harvest preceded PD-1/PD-L1 blockade, followed by nivolumab treatment. Tumors carried a median roughly 1.5 non-synonymous mutations per megabase. Most patients had lung adenocarcinoma.

The libraries were made with immunoSEQ v3. Libraries were prepared by immunoSEQ multiplex PCR; TCRdb keeps only in-frame clonotypes and omits some of them. The sample includes some 60,000 clones, less than 85% seen only once; the top ten take around 1.7%. CDR3 length: 12 amino acids. V lost 5 bases, J lost 7 bases, and 11 bases lay in between. CDR1 is SGHVS, CDR2 FQNEAQ, per germline. Regarding time point: pre-treatment sample, taken before nivolumab and TIL therapy. Sequenced here: blood, sampled at baseline. V is TRBV7-8 and J is TRBJ1-1, with D hard to call. This clonotype was obtained from a person between 25 and 79 years old with non-small cell lung cancer. The CDR3 sequence is CASSHRYDEAFF. CDR3 nucleotide sequence: TGTGCCAGCAGCCATAGGTACGATGAAGCTTTCTTT.